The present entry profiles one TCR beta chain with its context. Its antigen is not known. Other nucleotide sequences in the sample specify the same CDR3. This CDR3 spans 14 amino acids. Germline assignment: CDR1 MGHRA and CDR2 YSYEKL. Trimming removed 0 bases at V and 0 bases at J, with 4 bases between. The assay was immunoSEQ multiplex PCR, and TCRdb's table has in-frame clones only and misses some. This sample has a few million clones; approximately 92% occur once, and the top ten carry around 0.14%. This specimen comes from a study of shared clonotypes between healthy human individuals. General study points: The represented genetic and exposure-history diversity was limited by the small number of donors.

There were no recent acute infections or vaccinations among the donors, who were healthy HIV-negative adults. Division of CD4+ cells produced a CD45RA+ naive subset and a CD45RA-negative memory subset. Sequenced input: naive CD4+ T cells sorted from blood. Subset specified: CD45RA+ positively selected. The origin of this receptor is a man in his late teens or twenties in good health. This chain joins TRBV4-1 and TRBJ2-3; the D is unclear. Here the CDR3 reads CASSQDPSTDTQYF. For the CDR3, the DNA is TGCGCCAGCAGCCAAGACCCTAGCACAGATACGCAGTATTTT.